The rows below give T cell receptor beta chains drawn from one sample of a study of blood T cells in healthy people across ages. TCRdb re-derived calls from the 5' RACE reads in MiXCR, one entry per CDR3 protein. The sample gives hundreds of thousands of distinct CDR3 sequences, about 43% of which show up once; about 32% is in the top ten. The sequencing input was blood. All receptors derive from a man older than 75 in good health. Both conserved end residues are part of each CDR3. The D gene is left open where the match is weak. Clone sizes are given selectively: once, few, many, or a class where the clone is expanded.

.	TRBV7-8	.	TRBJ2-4	CASSLRQWGNIQYF	TGTGCCAGCAGCTTACGCCAATGGGGAAACATTCAGTACTTC
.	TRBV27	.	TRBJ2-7	CASSANREDEQYF	TGTGCCAGCAGTGCAAACAGGGAGGACGAGCAGTACTTC
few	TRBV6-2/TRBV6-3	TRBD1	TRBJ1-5	CASSTQGQAQPQHF	TGTGCCAGCAGTACCCAGGGACAGGCTCAGCCCCAGCATTTT
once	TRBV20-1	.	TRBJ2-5	CSASEGRETQYF	TGCAGTGCCAGCGAGGGGCGAGAGACCCAGTACTTC
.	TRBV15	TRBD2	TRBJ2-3	CATSRASGSETDTQYF	TGTGCCACCAGCAGAGCCAGCGGGAGCGAGACAGATACGCAGTATTTT
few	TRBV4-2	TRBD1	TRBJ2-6	CASSQRDSFSGANVLTF	TGTGCCAGCAGCCAAAGGGACAGCTTCTCTGGGGCCAACGTCCTGACTTTC
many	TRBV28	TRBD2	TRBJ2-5	CASSHGTSGRALGRETQYF	TGTGCCAGCAGTCACGGGACTAGCGGGAGGGCCCTCGGAAGGGAGACCCAGTACTTC
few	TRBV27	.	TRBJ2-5	CASRASLGETQYF	TGTGCCAGCAGAGCCAGTTTAGGAGAGACCCAGTACTTC
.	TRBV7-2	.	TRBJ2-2	CASSLDRARGNTGELFF	TGTGCCAGCAGCTTAGACAGGGCAAGGGGGAACACCGGGGAGCTGTTTTTT
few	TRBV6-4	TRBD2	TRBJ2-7	CASSGSSGSYEQYF	TGTGCCAGCAGTGGCTCTAGCGGGAGTTACGAGCAGTACTTC
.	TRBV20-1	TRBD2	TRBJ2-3	CSATTSGRTDTPYF	TGCAGTGCAACGACTAGCGGGCGCACAGATACGCCGTATTTT
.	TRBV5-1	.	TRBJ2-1	CASSAERNNEQFF	TGCGCCAGCAGCGCTGAGCGGAACAATGAGCAGTTCTTC
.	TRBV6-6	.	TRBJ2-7	CASGLQEGQNEQYF	TGTGCCAGCGGGCTACAGGAGGGCCAGAATGAGCAGTACTTC
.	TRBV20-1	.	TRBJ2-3	CSARTLKDTQYF	TGCAGTGCTAGAACCCTGAAAGATACGCAGTATTTT
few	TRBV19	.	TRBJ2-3	CASSNLGSTDTQYF	TGTGCCAGTAGTAACCTCGGCAGCACAGATACGCAGTATTTT
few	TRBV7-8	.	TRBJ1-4	CASSPAVVGGVNAGGEKLFF	TGTGCCAGCAGCCCAGCAGTCGTTGGAGGGGTTAACGCTGGGGGGGAAAAACTGTTTTTT
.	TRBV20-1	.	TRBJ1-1	CSASNSQPNTEAFF	TGCAGTGCTAGTAACTCACAACCGAACACTGAAGCTTTCTTT
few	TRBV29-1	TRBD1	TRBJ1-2	CSVEVLDRGYGYTF	TGCAGCGTTGAAGTTCTTGACAGGGGCTATGGCTACACCTTC
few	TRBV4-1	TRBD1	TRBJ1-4	CASSQERRGHPQGNEKLFF	TGCGCCAGCAGCCAAGAGAGAAGGGGGCACCCGCAGGGTAATGAAAAACTGTTTTTT
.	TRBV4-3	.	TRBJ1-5	CASSQDGVGQPQHF	TGCGCCAGCAGCCAAGATGGGGTTGGGCAGCCCCAGCATTTT
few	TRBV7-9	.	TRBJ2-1	CASSSPGLRVTNEQFF	TGTGCCAGCAGTTCACCCGGTCTAAGGGTGACCAATGAGCAGTTCTTC
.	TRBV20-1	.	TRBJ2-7	CSARDVDTNNEQYF	TGCAGTGCTAGAGATGTCGACACCAACAATGAGCAGTACTTC
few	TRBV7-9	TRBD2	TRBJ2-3	CASSPRIRGGRDTQYF	TGTGCCAGCAGCCCTAGAATCCGGGGGGGGCGAGATACGCAGTATTTT
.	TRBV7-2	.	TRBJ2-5	CASTQQETQYF	TGTGCCAGCACTCAACAAGAGACCCAGTACTTC
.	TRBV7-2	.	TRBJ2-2	CASLPRGFRNTGELFF	TGTGCCAGCCTTCCCCGCGGCTTTCGAAACACCGGGGAGCTGTTTTTT
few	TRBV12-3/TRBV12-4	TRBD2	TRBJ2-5	CASSLSGTPETQYF	TGTGCCAGCAGTCTTAGCGGGACACCGGAGACCCAGTACTTC
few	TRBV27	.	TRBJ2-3	CASSKSGSTDTQYF	TGTGCCAGCAGTAAGAGCGGGAGCACAGATACGCAGTATTTT
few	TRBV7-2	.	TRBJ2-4	CASSPNRGVNIQYF	TGTGCCAGCAGCCCGAATAGAGGGGTGAACATTCAGTACTTC
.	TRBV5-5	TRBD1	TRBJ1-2	CASSAGLQGVYGYTF	TGTGCCAGCAGCGCGGGGTTACAGGGGGTATATGGCTACACCTTC
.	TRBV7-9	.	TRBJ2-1	CASRISLGPAQQEQFF	TGTGCCAGCAGGATCTCCTTAGGGCCGGCTCAACAAGAGCAGTTCTTC
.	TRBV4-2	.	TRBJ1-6	CASSQRTANNSPLHF	TGTGCCAGCAGCCAGCGGACAGCGAATAATTCACCCCTCCACTTT
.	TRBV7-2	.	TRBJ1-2	CASSSQGAPRAYGYTF	TGTGCCAGCAGCTCACAGGGAGCACCCCGAGCATATGGCTACACCTTC
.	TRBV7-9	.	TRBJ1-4	CASSLGTADEKLFF	TGTGCCAGCAGCTTAGGGACAGCCGATGAAAAACTGTTTTTT
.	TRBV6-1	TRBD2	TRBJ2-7	CAAQRGVGGRTSGPSYEQYF	TGTGCCGCTCAAAGGGGTGTAGGGGGCCGGACTAGCGGACCTTCCTACGAGCAGTACTTC
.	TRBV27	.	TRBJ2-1	CASSQSRTVQETQFF	TGTGCCAGCAGCCAAAGTCGGACGGTTCAAGAGACCCAGTTCTTC
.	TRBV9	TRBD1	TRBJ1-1	CASSAAIGTGNTEAFF	TGTGCCAGCAGCGCGGCGATCGGGACAGGGAACACTGAAGCTTTCTTT
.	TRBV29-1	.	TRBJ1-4	CSVEEGRLYGEKLFF	TGCAGCGTTGAAGAGGGCCGGCTCTATGGGGAAAAACTGTTTTTT
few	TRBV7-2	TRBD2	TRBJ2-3	CASSASGSSADTQYF	TGTGCCAGCAGCGCTAGCGGGAGTAGCGCAGATACGCAGTATTTT
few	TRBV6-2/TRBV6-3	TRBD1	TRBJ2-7	CASSSTGIGADEQYF	TGTGCCAGCAGTTCGACAGGGATAGGTGCTGACGAGCAGTACTTC
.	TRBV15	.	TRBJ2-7	CATRGGTGYEQYF	TGTGCCACCCGAGGGGGGACCGGATACGAGCAGTACTTC
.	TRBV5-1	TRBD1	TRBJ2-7	CASSTKQGPEAQYF	TGCGCCAGCAGCACGAAACAGGGGCCCGAGGCCCAGTACTTC
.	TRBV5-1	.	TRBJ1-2	CASSLGDSTLDGYTF	TGCGCCAGCAGCTTGGGTGACAGCACTTTGGATGGCTACACCTTC
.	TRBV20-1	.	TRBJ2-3	CSPDLPDTQYF	TGCAGTCCCGATCTCCCAGATACGCAGTATTTT
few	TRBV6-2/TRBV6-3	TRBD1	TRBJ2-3	CASRAGGEGTDTQYF	TGTGCCAGCAGAGCAGGGGGCGAGGGCACAGATACGCAGTATTTT
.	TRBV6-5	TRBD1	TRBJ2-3	CASSYRQGDTDTQYF	TGTGCCAGCAGTTACAGACAGGGAGACACAGATACGCAGTATTTT
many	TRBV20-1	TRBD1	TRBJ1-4	CSAREGRSRTGGSWEKLFF	TGCAGTGCTAGAGAGGGACGATCCCGGACAGGGGGGAGTTGGGAAAAACTGTTTTTT
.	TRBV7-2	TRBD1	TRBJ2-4	CASSPRTGSANIQYF	TGTGCCAGCAGCCCCCGGACAGGCTCAGCAAACATTCAGTACTTC
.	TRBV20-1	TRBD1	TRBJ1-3	CSARGQGHGNTIYF	TGCAGTGCTAGAGGACAGGGGCACGGAAACACCATATATTTT
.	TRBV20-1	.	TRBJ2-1	CSASLTSNEQFF	TGCAGTGCTAGTCTTACTAGTAATGAGCAGTTCTTC
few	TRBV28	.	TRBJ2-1	CASSLLSNEQFF	TGTGCCAGCAGTTTATTATCCAATGAGCAGTTCTTC
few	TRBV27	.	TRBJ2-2	CASSLSPFTLGELFF	TGTGCCAGCAGTTTATCCCCCTTCACGCTCGGGGAGCTGTTTTTT
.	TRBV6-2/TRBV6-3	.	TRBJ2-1	CASSYLEGNEQFF	TGTGCCAGCAGTTACTTAGAGGGCAATGAGCAGTTCTTC
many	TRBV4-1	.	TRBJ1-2	CASSHTRDTIRNYGYTF	TGCGCCAGCAGCCATACCCGGGACACAATACGTAACTATGGCTACACCTTC